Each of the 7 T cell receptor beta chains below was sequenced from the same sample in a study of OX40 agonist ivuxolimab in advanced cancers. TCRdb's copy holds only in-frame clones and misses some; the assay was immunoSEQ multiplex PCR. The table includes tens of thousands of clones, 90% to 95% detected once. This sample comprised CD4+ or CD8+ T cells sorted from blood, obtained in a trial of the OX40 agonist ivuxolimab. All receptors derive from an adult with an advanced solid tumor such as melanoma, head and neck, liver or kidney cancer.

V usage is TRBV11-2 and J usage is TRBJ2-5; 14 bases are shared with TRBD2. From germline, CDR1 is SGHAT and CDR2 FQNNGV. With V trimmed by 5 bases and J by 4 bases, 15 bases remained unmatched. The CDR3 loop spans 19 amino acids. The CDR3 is CASSLGLAGGPLPGETQYF. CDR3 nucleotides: TGTGCCAGCAGCCTCGGACTAGCGGGGGGCCCTCTCCCCGGAGAGACCCAGTACTTC.

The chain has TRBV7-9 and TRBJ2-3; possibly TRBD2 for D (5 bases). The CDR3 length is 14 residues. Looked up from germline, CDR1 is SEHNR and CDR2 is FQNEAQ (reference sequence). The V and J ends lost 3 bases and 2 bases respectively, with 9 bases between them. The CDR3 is CASSFVRDTDTQYF. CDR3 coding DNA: TGTGCCAGCAGCTTCGTACGGGACACAGATACGCAGTATTTT.

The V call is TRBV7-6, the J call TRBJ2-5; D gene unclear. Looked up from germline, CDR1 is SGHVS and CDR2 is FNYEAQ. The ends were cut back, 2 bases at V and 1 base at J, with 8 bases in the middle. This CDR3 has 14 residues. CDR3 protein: CASSLSRRQETQYF. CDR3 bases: TGTGCCAGCAGCTTAAGCAGGCGCCAAGAGACCCAGTACTTC. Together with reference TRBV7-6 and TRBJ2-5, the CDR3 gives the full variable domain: GAGVSQSPRYKVTKRGQDVALRCDPISGHVSLYWYRQALGQGPEFLTYFNYEAQQDKSGLPNDRFSAERPEGSISTLTIQRTEQRDSAMYRCASSLSRRQETQYFGPGTRLLVL.

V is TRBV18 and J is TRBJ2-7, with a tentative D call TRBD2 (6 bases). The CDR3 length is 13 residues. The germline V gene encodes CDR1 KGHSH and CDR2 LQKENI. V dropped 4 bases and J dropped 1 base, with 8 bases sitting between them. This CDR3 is CASSRDFSYEQYF. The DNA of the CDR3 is TGTGCCAGCTCACGGGACTTTTCCTACGAGCAGTACTTC.

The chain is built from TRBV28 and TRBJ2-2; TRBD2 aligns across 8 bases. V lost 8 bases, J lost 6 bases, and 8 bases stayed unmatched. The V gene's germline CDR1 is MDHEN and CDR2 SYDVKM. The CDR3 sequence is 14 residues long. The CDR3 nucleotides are TGTGCCAGCCATCGGGGGACTAGGGCCGGGGAGCTGTTTTTT. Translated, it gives CASHRGTRAGELFF.

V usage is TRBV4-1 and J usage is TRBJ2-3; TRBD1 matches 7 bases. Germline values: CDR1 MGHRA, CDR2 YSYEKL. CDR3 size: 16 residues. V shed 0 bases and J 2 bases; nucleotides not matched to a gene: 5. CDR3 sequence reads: CASSQDQGGPTDTQYF. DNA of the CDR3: TGCGCCAGCAGCCAAGATCAAGGGGGCCCCACAGATACGCAGTATTTT.

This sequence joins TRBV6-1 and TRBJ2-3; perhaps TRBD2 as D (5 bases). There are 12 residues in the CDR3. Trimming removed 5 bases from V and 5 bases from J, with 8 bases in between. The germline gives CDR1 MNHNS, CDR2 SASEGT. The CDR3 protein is CASSSREDTQYF. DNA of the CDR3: TGTGCCAGCAGTTCGAGGGAAGATACGCAGTATTTT.